This TCR beta chain comes out of a study of cytomegalovirus exposure and HLA in healthy donors. Overall study: Samples from HLA-typed donors yielded 65 million to 90 million unique TCRs in an early data release.

To note about this clone: No antigen is known for it.

Findings and limits, study-wide: Prior analysis indicated that the majority of TCR beta V segments exhibited productivity approximately 90% or approximately 30% of the time. A few chains linked to CMV were shown in vitro to be specific for CMV antigens.

Vbeta (60) and Jbeta (13) primers were used in the PCR. Measured with immunoSEQ multiplex PCR; TCRdb has only the in-frame clones, and not every one. In the table there are around 200,000 clones, 86% of which are singletons. The receptor's source is a woman aged 30 to 39 in good health and CMV-seronegative. The sequenced material came from PBMCs.

In DNA, the CDR3 is TGCGCCAGCAGCCCGAGGACTACCTCCTATGGCTACACCTTC. Protein sequence: CASSPRTTSYGYTF. V gene TRBV4-1 combines with J gene TRBJ1-2; no clear D gene. Looked up from germline, CDR1 is MGHRA and CDR2 is YSYEKL. CDR3 length equals 14 residues. The V end lost 4 bases, the J end lost 4 bases, and 13 bases lay between the germline ends.